This TCR beta chain was obtained from a study of graft-versus-host responses after intestinal transplantation. Profiled with immunoSEQ multiplex PCR; TCRdb holds only in-frame clones, not every one. Among about 110,000 clones, roughly 93% were seen once, and the ten largest hold roughly 1%. A remark on this clone: Its antigen is still unknown.

The TCR originated in a human donor who was the organ donor for an intestinal transplant. The starting material was unstimulated CD8+ T cells sorted from spleen or lymph node cells, obtained before transplant.

The CDR3 protein is CASHLDSSRFNYGYTF. The CDR3 nucleotides are TGTGCCAGCCACCTGGACAGCAGCCGCTTTAACTATGGCTACACCTTC. The chain recombines TRBV6-6 with TRBJ1-2; D is possibly TRBD1 (6 bases). Germline CDR1 MNHNY, CDR2 SVGAGI (reference sequence). The CDR3 loop spans 16 amino acids. The V and J ends lost 8 bases and 1 base respectively, with 20 bases between them.